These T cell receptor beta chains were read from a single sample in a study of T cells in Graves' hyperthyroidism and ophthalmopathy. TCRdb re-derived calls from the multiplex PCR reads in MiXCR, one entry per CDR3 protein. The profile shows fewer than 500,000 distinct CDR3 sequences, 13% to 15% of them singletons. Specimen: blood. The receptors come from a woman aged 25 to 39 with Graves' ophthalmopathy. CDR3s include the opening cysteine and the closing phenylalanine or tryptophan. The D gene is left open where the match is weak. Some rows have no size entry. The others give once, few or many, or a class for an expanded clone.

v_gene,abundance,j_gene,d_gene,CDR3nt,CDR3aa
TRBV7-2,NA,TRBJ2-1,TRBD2,TGTGCCAGCAGCTTGGCGGGGGGGCCTCGAAGAAATGAGCAGTTCTTC,CASSLAGGPRRNEQFF
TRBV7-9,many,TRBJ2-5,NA,TGTGCCAGCAGCATGGCTGGGGGAGAGACCCAGTACTTC,CASSMAGGETQYF
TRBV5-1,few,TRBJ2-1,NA,TGCGCCAGCAGCTTGGCCGCGTCCTACGAGCAGTTCTTC,CASSLAASYEQFF
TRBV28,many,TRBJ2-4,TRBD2,TGTGCCAGCAACCCCGGGACTAGCGTCGCCAAAAACATTCAGTACTTC,CASNPGTSVAKNIQYF
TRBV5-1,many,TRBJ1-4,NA,TGCGCCAGCACCTCCATGCCAGACAGCGAAAAACTGTTTTTT,CASTSMPDSEKLFF
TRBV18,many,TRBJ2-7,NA,TGTGCCAGCTCCCAATCTCACCCGGGGGCCTACGAGCAGTACTTC,CASSQSHPGAYEQYF
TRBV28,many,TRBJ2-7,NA,TGTGCCAGCAGTTTTTCGGAGTACGAGCAGTACTTC,CASSFSEYEQYF
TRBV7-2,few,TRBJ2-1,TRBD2,TGTGCCAGCAGCTTAGCGGCGGGGGGGATATACAATGAGCAGTTCTTC,CASSLAAGGIYNEQFF
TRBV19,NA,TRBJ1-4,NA,TGTGCCAGTAATATCGCGGGCAGCACGAATGAAAAACTGTTTTTT,CASNIAGSTNEKLFF
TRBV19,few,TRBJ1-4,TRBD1,TGTGCCAGTCGAGATGACAGGGACTCAACTAATGAAAAACTGTTTTTT,CASRDDRDSTNEKLFF
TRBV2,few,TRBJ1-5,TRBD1,TGTGCCAGCAGAGAACAGGGGGCAGGTCAGCCCCAGCATTTT,CASREQGAGQPQHF
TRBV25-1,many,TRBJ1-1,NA,TGTGCCAGCAGTGAATCTGCAAGGATGGGACTAGGGGCCTATCCAAACACTGAAGCTTTCTTT,CASSESARMGLGAYPNTEAFF
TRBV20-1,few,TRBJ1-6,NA,TGCAGTGCTAGAGATCTGGGGGCTGGTTCACCCCTCCACTTT,CSARDLGAGSPLHF
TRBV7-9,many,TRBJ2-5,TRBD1,TGTGCCAGCAAGACAGGGGGGAAAGAGACCCAGTACTTC,CASKTGGKETQYF
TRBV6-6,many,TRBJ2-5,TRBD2,TGTGCCAGCAGTTACTCCCCAGGAGCGGGGGGGTGGGGCCTTGGAGAGACCCAGTACTTC,CASSYSPGAGGWGLGETQYF
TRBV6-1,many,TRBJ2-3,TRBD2,TGTGCCAGCAGTGAACTAGCGGGTACTAGCACAGATACGCAGTATTTT,CASSELAGTSTDTQYF
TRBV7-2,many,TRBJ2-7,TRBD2,TGTGCCAGCAGCCATCTTTGGGAGGGGAAAGCCTACGAGCAGTACTTC,CASSHLWEGKAYEQYF
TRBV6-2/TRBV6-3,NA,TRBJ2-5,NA,TGTGCCAGCAGCTTCCGCGATCGGGGAGCCGGCCTTCTTCCGTACTTC,CASSFRDRGAGLLPYF
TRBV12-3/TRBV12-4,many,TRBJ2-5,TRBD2,TGTGCCAGCAGAACTAGCGTCCAAGAGACCCAGTACTTC,CASRTSVQETQYF
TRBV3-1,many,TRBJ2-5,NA,TGTGCCAGCAGCCCAAGAACTGGACAGCTTCAAGAGACCCAGTACTTC,CASSPRTGQLQETQYF
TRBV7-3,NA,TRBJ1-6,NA,TGTGCCAGCAGCTTAAATACGGGAAGAAACTCACCCCTCCACTTT,CASSLNTGRNSPLHF
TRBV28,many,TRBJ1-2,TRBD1,TGTGCCAGCAATCAGGACAGGGGAAGGTATGGCTACACCTTC,CASNQDRGRYGYTF
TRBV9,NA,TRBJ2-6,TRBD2,TGTGCCAGCAGCGTAGGTCTAGCGGGGCCCTCTGGGGCCAACGTCCTGACTTTC,CASSVGLAGPSGANVLTF
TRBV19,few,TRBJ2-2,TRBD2,TGTGCCAGTAAGCCTAGCGGGGGGAACACCGGGGAGCTGTTTTTT,CASKPSGGNTGELFF
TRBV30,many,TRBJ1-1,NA,TGTGCCTGGAGACTGACGACGACTGAAGCTTTCTTT,CAWRLTTTEAFF
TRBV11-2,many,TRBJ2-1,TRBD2,TGTGCCAGCAGCTTAGTTGCTAGCGGGCGCATATTTTACAATGAGCAGTTCTTC,CASSLVASGRIFYNEQFF
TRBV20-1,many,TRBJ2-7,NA,TGCAGTGCCCAGAGGACAATCTACGAGCAGTACTTC,CSAQRTIYEQYF
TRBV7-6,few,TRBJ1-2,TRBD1,TGTGCCAGCAGCTTAGACCTTGGGACAGGTCGTTATGGCTACACCTTC,CASSLDLGTGRYGYTF
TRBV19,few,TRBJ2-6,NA,TGTGCCAGTAGTATATGGGAATCTGGGGCCAACGTCCTGACTTTC,CASSIWESGANVLTF
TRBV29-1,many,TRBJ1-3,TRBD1,TGCAGCGGCCGGGACAGCGGAAACACCATATATTTT,CSGRDSGNTIYF
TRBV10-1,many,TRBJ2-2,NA,TGCGCCAGCAGGGAAGACCGAGGGGAGCTGTTTTTT,CASREDRGELFF
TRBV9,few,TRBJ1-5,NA,TGTGCCAGCAGCCTCACGGACCTGAATAATCAGCCCCAGCATTTT,CASSLTDLNNQPQHF
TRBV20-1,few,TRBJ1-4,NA,TGCAGTGCTAGAGGTCCCGGGGATAATGAAAAACTGTTTTTT,CSARGPGDNEKLFF
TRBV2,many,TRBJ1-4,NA,TGTGCCAGCACTTCGGCGGGGATGCCTAATGAAAAACTGTTTTTT,CASTSAGMPNEKLFF
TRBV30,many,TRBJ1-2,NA,TGTGCCTGGAGTTTAAGGTCAGGATATGGCTACACCTTC,CAWSLRSGYGYTF
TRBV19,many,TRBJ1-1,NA,TGTGCCAGTAGTTCCCAGGGCCAGGGCCTTGGGAGGGAAGCTTTCTTT,CASSSQGQGLGREAFF
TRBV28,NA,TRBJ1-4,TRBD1,TGTGCCAGCAACCGGGACAGGGGGCTTGAAAAACTGTTTTTT,CASNRDRGLEKLFF
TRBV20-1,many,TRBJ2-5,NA,TGCAGTGCTACTCTCCCCCGTACCCAAGAGACCCAGTACTTC,CSATLPRTQETQYF
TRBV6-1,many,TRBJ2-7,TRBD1,TGTGCCAGCAGTCGGACAGGGGTCGAGCAGTACTTC,CASSRTGVEQYF
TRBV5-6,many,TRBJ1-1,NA,TGTGCCAGCAGCCCTGCCTATGCGTTGGCTGAAGCTTTCTTT,CASSPAYALAEAFF
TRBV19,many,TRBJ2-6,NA,TGTGCCAGCGGGGGGCCCCTAAGCTCTGGGGCCAACGTCCTGACTTTC,CASGGPLSSGANVLTF
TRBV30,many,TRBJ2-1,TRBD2,TGTGCCGCCCCCCGCCCTAGCGGGGGGGCAGGTGAGCAGTTCTTC,CAAPRPSGGAGEQFF
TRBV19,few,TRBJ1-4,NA,TGTGCCAGTAGTATAGAAGGTGGAACTAATGAAAAACTGTTTTTT,CASSIEGGTNEKLFF
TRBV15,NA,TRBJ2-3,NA,TGTGCCACCGTGGATTTAGGTGGGCACACAGATACGCAGTATTTT,CATVDLGGHTDTQYF
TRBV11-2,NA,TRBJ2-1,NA,TGTGCCAGCAGCTTAGAACTAACCGATGAGCAGTTCTTC,CASSLELTDEQFF
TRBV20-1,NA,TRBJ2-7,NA,TGCAGTGCTAGAGGCTCCGGGACGGGCTCCTACGAGCAGTACTTC,CSARGSGTGSYEQYF